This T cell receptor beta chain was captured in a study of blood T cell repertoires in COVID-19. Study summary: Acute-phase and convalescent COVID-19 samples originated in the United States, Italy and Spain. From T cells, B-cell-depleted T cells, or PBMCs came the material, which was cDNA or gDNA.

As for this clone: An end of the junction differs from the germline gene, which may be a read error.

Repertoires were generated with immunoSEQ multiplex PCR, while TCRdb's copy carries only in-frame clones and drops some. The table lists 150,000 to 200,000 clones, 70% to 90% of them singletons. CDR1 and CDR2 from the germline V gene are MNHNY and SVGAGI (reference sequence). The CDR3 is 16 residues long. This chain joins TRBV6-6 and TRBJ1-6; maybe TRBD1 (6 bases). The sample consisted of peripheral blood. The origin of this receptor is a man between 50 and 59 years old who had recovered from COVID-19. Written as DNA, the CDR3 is TGTGCCAGCAGTTACTCTCCAACAGGGTATAATTCATCCCTCCACTTT. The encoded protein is CASSYSPTGYNSSLHF.